This T cell receptor (beta chain) was identified during a study of blood T cell repertoires in COVID-19. Whole-study context: From T cells, B-cell-depleted T cells, or PBMCs came the material, which was cDNA or gDNA.

Authors' processing steps: How many nucleated cells were present was estimated from reference gene primer amplification. Data came from immunoSEQ multiplex PCR; TCRdb stores just in-frame clones and leaves some out. That table furnishes V, J and clone size, whereas the DNA furnished D and trimming. The repertoire holds 200,000 or so clones, with 80% to 90% as singletons. Trimming left V 6 bases short and J 4 bases short, with 12 bases between. Germline V gives CDR1 MNHEY, CDR2 SMNVEV (reference sequence). This CDR3 is built from 13 residues. The TCR was taken from a woman of 80 years or more with COVID-19, enrolled during active disease. V is TRBV27 and J is TRBJ1-2; perhaps TRBD1 as D (5 bases). The sequencing sample was made of peripheral blood. CDR3 DNA sequence: TGTGCCAGCAGCCCCCAGGGAGGCTATGGCTACACCTTC. Protein product: CASSPQGGYGYTF.